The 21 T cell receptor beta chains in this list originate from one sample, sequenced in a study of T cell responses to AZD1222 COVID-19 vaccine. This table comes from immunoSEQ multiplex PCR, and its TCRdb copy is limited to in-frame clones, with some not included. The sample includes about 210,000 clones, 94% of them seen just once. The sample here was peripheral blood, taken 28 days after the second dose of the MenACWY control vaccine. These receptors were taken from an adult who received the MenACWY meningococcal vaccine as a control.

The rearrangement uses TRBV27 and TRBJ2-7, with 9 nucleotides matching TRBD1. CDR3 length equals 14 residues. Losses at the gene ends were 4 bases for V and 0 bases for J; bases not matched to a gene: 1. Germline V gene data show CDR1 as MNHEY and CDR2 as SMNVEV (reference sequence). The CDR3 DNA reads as TGTGCCAGCAGTTCGACAGGGGGCTCCTACGAGCAGTACTTC. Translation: CASSSTGGSYEQYF.

CDR3 bases: TGTGCCAGCAGCTTAGAGGGCCCCGGCGCTTTCTATAATTCACCCCTCCACTTT. Residues: CASSLEGPGAFYNSPLHF. The chain recombines TRBV7-6 with TRBJ1-6; D call uncertain. Looked up from germline, CDR1 is SGHVS and CDR2 is FNYEAQ. V was shortened by 1 base and J by 3 bases, with 16 bases between the two germline ends. This CDR3 is 18 amino acids long.

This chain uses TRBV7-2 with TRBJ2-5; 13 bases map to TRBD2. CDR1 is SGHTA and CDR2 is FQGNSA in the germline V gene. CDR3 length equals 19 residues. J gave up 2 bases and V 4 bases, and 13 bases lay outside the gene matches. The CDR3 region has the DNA TGTGCCAGCAGCTCCTGGACTAGCGGGGGACTACACCCTCAAGAGACCCAGTACTTC. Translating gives CASSSWTSGGLHPQETQYF.

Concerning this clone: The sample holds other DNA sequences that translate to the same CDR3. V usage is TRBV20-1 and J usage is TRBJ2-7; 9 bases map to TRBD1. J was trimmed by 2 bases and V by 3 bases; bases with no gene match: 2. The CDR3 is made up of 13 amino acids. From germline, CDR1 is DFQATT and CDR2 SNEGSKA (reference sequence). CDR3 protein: CSASNRGPYEQYF. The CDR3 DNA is TGCAGTGCTAGTAACAGGGGGCCCTACGAGCAGTACTTC.

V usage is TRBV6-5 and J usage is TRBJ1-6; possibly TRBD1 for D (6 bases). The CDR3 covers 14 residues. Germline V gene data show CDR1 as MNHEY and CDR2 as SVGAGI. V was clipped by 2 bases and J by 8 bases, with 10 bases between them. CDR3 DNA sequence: TGTGCCAGCAGTTACGGCGGGGGCGATTCACCCCTCCACTTT. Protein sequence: CASSYGGGDSPLHF.

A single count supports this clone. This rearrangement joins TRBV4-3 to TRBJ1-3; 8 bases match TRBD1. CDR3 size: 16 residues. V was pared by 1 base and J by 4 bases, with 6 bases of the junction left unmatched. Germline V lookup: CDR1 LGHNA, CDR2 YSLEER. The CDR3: CASSQVGQGPGNTIYF. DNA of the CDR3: TGCGCCAGCAGCCAAGTTGGACAGGGCCCGGGAAACACCATATATTTT.

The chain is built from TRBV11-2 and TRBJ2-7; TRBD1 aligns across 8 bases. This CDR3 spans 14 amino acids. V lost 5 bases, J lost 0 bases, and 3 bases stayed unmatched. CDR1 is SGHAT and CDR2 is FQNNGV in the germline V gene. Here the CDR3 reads CASSPTGGSYEQYF. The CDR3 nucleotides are TGTGCCAGCAGCCCAACAGGGGGCTCCTACGAGCAGTACTTC.

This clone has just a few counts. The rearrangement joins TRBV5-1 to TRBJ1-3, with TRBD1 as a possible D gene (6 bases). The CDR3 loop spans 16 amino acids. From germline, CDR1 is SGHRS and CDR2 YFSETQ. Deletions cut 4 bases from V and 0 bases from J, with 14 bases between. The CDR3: CASSPEGQPSGNTIYF. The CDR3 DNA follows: TGCGCCAGCAGCCCGGAGGGACAACCCTCTGGAAACACCATATATTTT.

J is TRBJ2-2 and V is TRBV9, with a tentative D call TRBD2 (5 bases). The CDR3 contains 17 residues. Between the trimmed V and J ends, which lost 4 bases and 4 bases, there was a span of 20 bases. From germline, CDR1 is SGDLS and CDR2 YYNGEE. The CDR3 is CASSSLARRGFTGELFF. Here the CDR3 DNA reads TGTGCCAGCAGCTCTCTCGCGAGACGGGGATTCACCGGGGAGCTGTTTTTT.

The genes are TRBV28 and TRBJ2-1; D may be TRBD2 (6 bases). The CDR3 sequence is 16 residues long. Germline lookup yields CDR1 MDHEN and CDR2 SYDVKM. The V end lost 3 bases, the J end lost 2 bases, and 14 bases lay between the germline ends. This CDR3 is CASSLEGSSTYNEQFF. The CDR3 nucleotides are TGTGCCAGCAGTTTGGAGGGATCCTCGACCTACAATGAGCAGTTCTTC.

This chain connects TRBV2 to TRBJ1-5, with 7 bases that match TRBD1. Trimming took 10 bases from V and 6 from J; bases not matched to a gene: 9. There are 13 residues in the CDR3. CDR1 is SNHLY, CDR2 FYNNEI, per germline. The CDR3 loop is CAIGIRGLQPQHF. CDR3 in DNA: TGTGCCATAGGGATAAGGGGGCTTCAGCCCCAGCATTTT.

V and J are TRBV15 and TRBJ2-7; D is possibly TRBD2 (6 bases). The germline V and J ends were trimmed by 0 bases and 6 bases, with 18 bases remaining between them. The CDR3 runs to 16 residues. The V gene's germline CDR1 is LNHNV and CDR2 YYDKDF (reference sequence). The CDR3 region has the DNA TGTGCCACCAGCAGAGAGGGGGGACCTCTAGCACGCGAGCAGTACTTC. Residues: CATSREGGPLAREQYF.

CDR3 nucleotides: TGTGCCAGCAGCCCAGGAATTGGGACTCTTAGCAATCAGCCCCAGCATTTT. It encodes CASSPGIGTLSNQPQHF. The V gene is TRBV9, the J gene TRBJ1-5, with D possibly being TRBD1 (5 bases). CDR3 length equals 17 residues. Between the trimmed V and J ends, which lost 4 bases and 0 bases, there was a span of 17 bases. Germline lookup yields CDR1 SGDLS and CDR2 YYNGEE.

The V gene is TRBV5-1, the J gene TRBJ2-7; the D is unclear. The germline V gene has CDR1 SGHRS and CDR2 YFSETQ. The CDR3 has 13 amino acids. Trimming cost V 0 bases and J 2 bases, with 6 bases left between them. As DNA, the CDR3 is TGCGCCAGCAGCTTGGACCTGACCTACGAGCAGTACTTC. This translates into CASSLDLTYEQYF. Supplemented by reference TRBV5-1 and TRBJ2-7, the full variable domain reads KAGVTQTPRYLIKTRGQQVTLSCSPISGHRSVSWYQQTPGQGLQFLFEYFSETQRNKGNFPGRFSGRQFSNSRSEMNVSTLELGDSALYLCASSLDLTYEQYFGPGTRLTVT.

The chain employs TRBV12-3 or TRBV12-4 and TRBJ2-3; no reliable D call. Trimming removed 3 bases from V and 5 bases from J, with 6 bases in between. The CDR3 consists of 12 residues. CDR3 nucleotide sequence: TGTGCCAGCAGTTTGACTGGAGATACGCAGTATTTT. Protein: CASSLTGDTQYF.

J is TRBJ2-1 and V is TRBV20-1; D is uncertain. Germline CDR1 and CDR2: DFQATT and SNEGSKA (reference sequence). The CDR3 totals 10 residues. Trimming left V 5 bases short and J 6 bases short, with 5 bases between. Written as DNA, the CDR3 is TGCAGTGCTCCTTTCAATGAGCAGTTCTTC. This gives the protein CSAPFNEQFF.

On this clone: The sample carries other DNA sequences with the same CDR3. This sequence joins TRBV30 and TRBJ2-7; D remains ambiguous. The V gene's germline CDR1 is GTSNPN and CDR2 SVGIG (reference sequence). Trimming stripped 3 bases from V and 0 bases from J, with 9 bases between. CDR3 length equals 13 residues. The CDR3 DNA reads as TGTGCCTGGAGACCGGATAGCTCCTACGAGCAGTACTTC. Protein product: CAWRPDSSYEQYF.

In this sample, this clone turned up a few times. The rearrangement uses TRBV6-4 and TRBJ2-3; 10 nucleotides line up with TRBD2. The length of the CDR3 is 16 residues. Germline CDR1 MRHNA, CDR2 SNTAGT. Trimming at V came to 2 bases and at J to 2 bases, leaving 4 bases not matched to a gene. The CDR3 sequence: CASSDTTSGDTDTQYF. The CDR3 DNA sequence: TGTGCCAGCAGTGACACCACTAGCGGGGACACAGATACGCAGTATTTT.

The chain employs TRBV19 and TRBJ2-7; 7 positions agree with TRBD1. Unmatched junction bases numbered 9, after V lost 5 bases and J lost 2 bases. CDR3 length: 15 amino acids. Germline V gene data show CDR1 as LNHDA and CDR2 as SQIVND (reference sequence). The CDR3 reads CASSDSPGQPYEQYF. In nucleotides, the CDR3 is TGTGCCAGTAGTGATTCGCCGGGACAGCCCTACGAGCAGTACTTC.

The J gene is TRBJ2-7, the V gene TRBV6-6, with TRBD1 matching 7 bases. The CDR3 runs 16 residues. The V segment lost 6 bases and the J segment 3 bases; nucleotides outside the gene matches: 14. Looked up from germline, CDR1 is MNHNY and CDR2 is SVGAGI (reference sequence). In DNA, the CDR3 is TGTGCCAGCAGCAACATTAAGGGGACAGTGAGCTACGAGCAGTACTTC. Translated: CASSNIKGTVSYEQYF.

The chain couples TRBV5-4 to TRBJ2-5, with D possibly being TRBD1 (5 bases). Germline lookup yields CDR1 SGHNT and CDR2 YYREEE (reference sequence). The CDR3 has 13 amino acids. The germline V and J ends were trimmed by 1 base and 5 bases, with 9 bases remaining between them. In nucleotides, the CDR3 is TGTGCCAGCAGCTTGCCAGGGCGGGAGACCCAGTACTTC. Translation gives CASSLPGRETQYF.